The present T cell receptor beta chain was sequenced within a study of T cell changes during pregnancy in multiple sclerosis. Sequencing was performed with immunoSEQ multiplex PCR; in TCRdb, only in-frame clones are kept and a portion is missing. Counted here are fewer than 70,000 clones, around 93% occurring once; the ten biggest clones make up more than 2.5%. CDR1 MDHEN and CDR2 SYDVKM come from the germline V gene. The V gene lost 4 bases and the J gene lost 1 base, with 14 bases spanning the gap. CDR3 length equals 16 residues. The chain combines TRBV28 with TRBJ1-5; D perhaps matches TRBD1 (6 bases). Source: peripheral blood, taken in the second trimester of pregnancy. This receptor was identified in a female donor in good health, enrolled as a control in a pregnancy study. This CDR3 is CASSSRTERSNQPQHF. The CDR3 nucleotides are TGTGCCAGCAGTTCCCGGACAGAGAGAAGCAATCAGCCCCAGCATTTT.